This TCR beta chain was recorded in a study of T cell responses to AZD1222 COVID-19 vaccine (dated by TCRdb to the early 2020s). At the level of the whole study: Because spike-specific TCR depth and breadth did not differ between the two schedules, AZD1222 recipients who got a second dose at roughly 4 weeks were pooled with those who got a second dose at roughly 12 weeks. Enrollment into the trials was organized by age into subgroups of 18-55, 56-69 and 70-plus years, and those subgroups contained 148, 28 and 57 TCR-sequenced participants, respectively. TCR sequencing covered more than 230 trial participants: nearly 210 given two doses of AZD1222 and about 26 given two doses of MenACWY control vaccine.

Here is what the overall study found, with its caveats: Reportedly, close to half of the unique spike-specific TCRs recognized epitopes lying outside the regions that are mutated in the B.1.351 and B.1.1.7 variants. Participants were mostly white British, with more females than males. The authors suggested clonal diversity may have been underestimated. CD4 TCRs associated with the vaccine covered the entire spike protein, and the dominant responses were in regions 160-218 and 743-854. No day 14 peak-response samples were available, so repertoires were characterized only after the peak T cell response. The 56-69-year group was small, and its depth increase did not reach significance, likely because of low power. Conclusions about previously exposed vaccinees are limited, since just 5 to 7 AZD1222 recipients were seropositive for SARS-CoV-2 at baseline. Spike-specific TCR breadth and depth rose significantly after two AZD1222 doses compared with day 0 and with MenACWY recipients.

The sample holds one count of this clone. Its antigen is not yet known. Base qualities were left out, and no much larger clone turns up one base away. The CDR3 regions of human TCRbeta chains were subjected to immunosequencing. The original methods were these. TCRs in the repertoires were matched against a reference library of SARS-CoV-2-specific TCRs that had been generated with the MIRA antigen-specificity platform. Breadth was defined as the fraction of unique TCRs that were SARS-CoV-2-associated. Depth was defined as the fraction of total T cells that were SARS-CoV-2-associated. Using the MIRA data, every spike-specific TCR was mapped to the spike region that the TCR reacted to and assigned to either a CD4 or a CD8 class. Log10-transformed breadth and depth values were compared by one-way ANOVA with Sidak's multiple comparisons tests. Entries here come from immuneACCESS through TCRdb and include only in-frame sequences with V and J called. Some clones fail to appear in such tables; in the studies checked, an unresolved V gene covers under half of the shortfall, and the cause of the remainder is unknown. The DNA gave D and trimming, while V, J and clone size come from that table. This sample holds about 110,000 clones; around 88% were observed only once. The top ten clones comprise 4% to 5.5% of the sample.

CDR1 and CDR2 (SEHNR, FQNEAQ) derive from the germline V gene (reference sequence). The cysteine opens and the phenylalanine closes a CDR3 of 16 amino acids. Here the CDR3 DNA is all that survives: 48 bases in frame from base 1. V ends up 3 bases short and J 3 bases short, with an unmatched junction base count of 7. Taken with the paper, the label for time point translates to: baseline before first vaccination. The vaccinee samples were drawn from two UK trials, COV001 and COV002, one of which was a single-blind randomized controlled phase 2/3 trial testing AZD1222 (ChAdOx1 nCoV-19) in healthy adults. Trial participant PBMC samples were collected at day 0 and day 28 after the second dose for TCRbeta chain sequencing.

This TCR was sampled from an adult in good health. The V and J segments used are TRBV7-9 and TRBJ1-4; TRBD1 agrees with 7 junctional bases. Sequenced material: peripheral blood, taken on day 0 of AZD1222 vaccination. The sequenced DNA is TGTGCCAGCAGCTTGGAACAGGGGCGGTCTAATGAAAAACTGTTTTTT. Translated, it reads CASSLEQGRSNEKLFF.